A selection of T cell receptor beta chains follows, all from one sample in a study of CD8+ T cells in alopecia areata. Clones were read by immunoSEQ multiplex PCR, and TCRdb kept only the in-frame ones, dropping some. The data hold roughly 250,000 clones, with about three fifths observed a single time. This sample comprised CD4+ T cells sorted from blood, obtained around week 54, from a patient treated with tofacitinib. The origin of the receptors is a human donor with alopecia areata. Each CDR3 is given with its conserved first and last residue. The order of the fields is D gene, clone size, V gene, J gene, CDR3 protein, CDR3 DNA. D genes are given only for firm matches. Clone size, where shown, is once, few, many, or a class for clones that have expanded.

d_call: -
clone_size: -
v_call: TRBV15
j_call: TRBJ1-1
cdr3_aa: CATSRGGTGRTEAFF
cdr3_nt: TGTGCCACCAGCAGAGGCGGGACCGGGAGGACTGAAGCTTTCTTT

d_call: TRBD1
clone_size: medium-sized
v_call: TRBV2
j_call: TRBJ1-4
cdr3_aa: CARRDSTAEKLFF
cdr3_nt: TGTGCCAGAAGGGACAGTACAGCTGAAAAACTGTTTTTT

d_call: TRBD1
clone_size: few
v_call: TRBV2
j_call: TRBJ2-4
cdr3_aa: CASSGQEGNIQYF
cdr3_nt: TGTGCCAGCAGCGGACAGGAAGGGAACATTCAGTACTTC

d_call: TRBD2
clone_size: few
v_call: TRBV30
j_call: TRBJ2-5
cdr3_aa: CAWSPGLAGVQETQYF
cdr3_nt: TGTGCCTGGAGCCCGGGACTAGCGGGGGTGCAAGAGACCCAGTACTTC

d_call: TRBD2
clone_size: -
v_call: TRBV9
j_call: TRBJ2-5
cdr3_aa: CASSSRSGDPRETQYF
cdr3_nt: TGTGCCAGCAGCTCCCGTAGCGGGGATCCCCGGGAGACCCAGTACTTC

d_call: -
clone_size: -
v_call: TRBV7-9
j_call: TRBJ2-5
cdr3_aa: CASSFFRGGETQYF
cdr3_nt: TGTGCCAGCAGCTTTTTCAGGGGAGGGGAGACCCAGTACTTC

d_call: -
clone_size: -
v_call: TRBV18
j_call: TRBJ1-1
cdr3_aa: CASRPGMMNTEAFF
cdr3_nt: TGTGCCAGCCGACCGGGGATGATGAACACTGAAGCTTTCTTT

d_call: -
clone_size: once
v_call: TRBV29-1
j_call: TRBJ1-1
cdr3_aa: CSEGQLTEAFF
cdr3_nt: TGCAGCGAAGGGCAGCTTACTGAAGCTTTCTTT

d_call: -
clone_size: -
v_call: TRBV5-1
j_call: TRBJ2-1
cdr3_aa: CASSLAYGNEQFF
cdr3_nt: TGCGCCAGCAGCTTGGCCTACGGCAATGAGCAGTTCTTC

d_call: TRBD2
clone_size: -
v_call: TRBV6-5
j_call: TRBJ2-1
cdr3_aa: CASRGLAGYNEQFF
cdr3_nt: TGTGCCAGCCGAGGACTAGCGGGATACAATGAGCAGTTCTTC

d_call: -
clone_size: few
v_call: TRBV29-1
j_call: TRBJ1-1
cdr3_aa: CSVVPAVGTEAFF
cdr3_nt: TGCAGCGTTGTACCAGCGGTCGGGACTGAAGCTTTCTTT

d_call: -
clone_size: few
v_call: TRBV5-1
j_call: TRBJ2-3
cdr3_aa: CASSLAGTDTQYF
cdr3_nt: TGCGCCAGCAGCTTGGCCGGCACAGATACGCAGTATTTT

d_call: -
clone_size: -
v_call: TRBV4-3
j_call: TRBJ1-1
cdr3_aa: CASSQDPTRNTEAFF
cdr3_nt: TGCGCCAGCAGCCAAGATCCGACAAGGAACACTGAAGCTTTCTTT

d_call: TRBD2
clone_size: few
v_call: TRBV7-9
j_call: TRBJ2-1
cdr3_aa: CASSAGLAEGNEQFF
cdr3_nt: TGTGCCAGCAGCGCGGGACTAGCCGAGGGCAATGAGCAGTTCTTC

d_call: TRBD1
clone_size: -
v_call: TRBV6-6
j_call: TRBJ1-1
cdr3_aa: CASRWTGVTEAFF
cdr3_nt: TGTGCCAGCAGATGGACAGGTGTCACTGAAGCTTTCTTT

d_call: TRBD1
clone_size: -
v_call: TRBV4-2
j_call: TRBJ2-7
cdr3_aa: CASSQVGTGPGAYEQYF
cdr3_nt: TGTGCCAGCAGCCAAGTCGGGACAGGCCCCGGGGCCTACGAGCAGTACTTC

d_call: -
clone_size: once
v_call: TRBV29-1
j_call: TRBJ2-7
cdr3_aa: CSVDTGSNYEQYF
cdr3_nt: TGCAGCGTGGATACAGGGAGTAATTACGAGCAGTACTTC

d_call: -
clone_size: few
v_call: TRBV30
j_call: TRBJ2-2
cdr3_aa: CAWSGILLTGELFF
cdr3_nt: TGTGCCTGGAGTGGCATTCTACTTACCGGGGAGCTGTTTTTT

d_call: -
clone_size: -
v_call: TRBV9
j_call: TRBJ1-2
cdr3_aa: CASSVGGGHTRRNGYTF
cdr3_nt: TGTGCCAGCAGCGTAGGAGGGGGACACACCCGGAGGAATGGCTACACCTTC

d_call: -
clone_size: once
v_call: TRBV5-1
j_call: TRBJ2-5
cdr3_aa: CASSLLTAQETQYF
cdr3_nt: TGCGCCAGCAGCTTGTTGACAGCCCAAGAGACCCAGTACTTC

d_call: TRBD2
clone_size: few
v_call: TRBV5-6
j_call: TRBJ2-3
cdr3_aa: CASSSATSGADTQYF
cdr3_nt: TGTGCCAGCAGCTCCGCGACTAGCGGGGCAGATACGCAGTATTTT

d_call: -
clone_size: -
v_call: TRBV13
j_call: TRBJ2-7
cdr3_aa: CASSTPAYEQYF
cdr3_nt: TGTGCCAGCAGCACCCCAGCCTACGAGCAGTACTTC

d_call: -
clone_size: few
v_call: TRBV6-6
j_call: TRBJ2-2
cdr3_aa: CASSYVTGELFF
cdr3_nt: TGTGCCAGCAGTTACGTAACCGGGGAGCTGTTTTTT

d_call: TRBD1
clone_size: -
v_call: TRBV7-2
j_call: TRBJ2-1
cdr3_aa: CASSPTGDSYNEQFF
cdr3_nt: TGTGCCAGCAGCCCGACAGGGGACTCCTACAATGAGCAGTTCTTC